These 22 T cell receptor beta chains were sequenced from one sample in a study of T-cell memory formation after mild COVID-19. TCRdb fed the 5' RACE reads into MiXCR, producing one record per CDR3 protein. This sample yields about 180,000 distinct CDR3 sequences, of which roughly 16% are seen a single time; roughly 2.1% belongs to the top ten. Sequencing input: PBMCs or a T cell subset sorted from them (not recorded which). These TCRs come from an adult woman who had mild COVID-19 (a few samples of this study predate the infection). Cell type and time point are not known.

This clonotype was seen at least ten times. The chain employs TRBV12-3 or TRBV12-4 and TRBJ1-1, with 11 bases fitting TRBD1. The CDR3 has 15 residues. The junction had 5 bases not matched to a gene; V was cut back by 4 bases and J by 4 bases. The CDR3 nucleotides read TGTGCCAGCAGTTACACCGGGACAGGGGGCACTGAAGCTTTCTTT. It encodes CASSYTGTGGTEAFF.

The chain is built from TRBV30 and TRBJ1-5; D is ambiguous. Germline assignment: CDR1 GTSNPN and CDR2 SVGIG (reference sequence). This CDR3 has 14 amino acids. Trimming pared 1 base from V and 4 bases from J, leaving 11 bases between. CDR3 DNA: TGTGCCTGGAGTGGAGACGGTAGAAATCAGCCCCAGCATTTT. Amino acid sequence: CAWSGDGRNQPQHF.

This clonotype appeared a few times. The chain employs TRBV29-1 and TRBJ2-1, with a weak D call TRBD2 (5 bases). The V and J ends lost 8 bases and 5 bases respectively, with 13 bases between them. In germline, CDR1 is SQVTM, CDR2 ANQGSEA. The CDR3 loop spans 12 amino acids. The CDR3 sequence is CSPLFGNNEQFF. CDR3 coding DNA: TGCAGCCCCCTTTTCGGGAACAATGAGCAGTTCTTC.

CDR3 sequence: CASRRPPPSGLYGETQYF. DNA for the CDR3: TGTGCCAGCAGACGCCCCCCCCCTAGCGGTCTCTATGGGGAGACCCAGTACTTC. The V and J genes are TRBV5-5 and TRBJ2-5; 7 positions match TRBD2. After removal of 5 bases from V and 5 bases from J, the junction contained 21 bases not matched to a gene. Germline V gene lookup returns CDR1 SGHKS and CDR2 YYEKEE (reference sequence). The CDR3 runs 18 residues. The variable domain in full, with the rest retrieved from reference TRBV5-5 and TRBJ2-5, is DAGVTQSPTHLIKTRGQQVTLRCSPISGHKSVSWYQQVLGQGPQFIFQYYEKEERGRGNFPDRFSARQFPNYSSELNVNALLLGDSALYLCASRRPPPSGLYGETQYFGPGTRLLVL.

The CDR3 reads CASREDGSYEQYF. In DNA, the CDR3 is TGTGCCAGCAGAGAGGACGGCTCCTACGAGCAGTACTTC. V is TRBV6-5 and J is TRBJ2-7; no firm D call. This CDR3 comprises 13 residues. Germline CDR1 and CDR2: MNHEY and SVGAGI. The V end was cut by 6 bases, the J end by 0 bases, with 9 bases between.

This clonotype showed up just a few times. The chain joins TRBV4-2 to TRBJ2-3; the match to TRBD1 covers 9 bases. The CDR3 sequence is 16 residues long. The V and J ends lost 0 bases and 3 bases, in that order; junction bases with no gene match: 4. CDR1 LGHNA and CDR2 YNFKEQ come from the germline V gene. The CDR3, as DNA: TGTGCCAGCAGCCAAGATCGACAGGGGGTAACAGATACGCAGTATTTT. It codes for CASSQDRQGVTDTQYF.

This clonotype was counted ten times or more. The chain combines TRBV7-2 with TRBJ2-7, with 11 bases fitting TRBD1. V lost 1 base and J lost 2; bases outside the gene matches: 4. Per germline, CDR1 SGHTA and CDR2 FQGNSA. The CDR3 is 16 residues long. The CDR3 is CASSLGGTGGTYEQYF. The DNA of the CDR3 is TGTGCCAGCAGCTTAGGAGGGACAGGGGGAACCTACGAGCAGTACTTC.

This sequence joins TRBV20-1 and TRBJ2-5, with a possible D match to TRBD1 (6 bases). The CDR3 totals 15 residues. Germline V gives CDR1 DFQATT, CDR2 SNEGSKA (reference sequence). V was trimmed by 0 bases and J by 2 bases, leaving 13 bases between them. CDR3 in amino acids: CSARDWGRIQETQYF. CDR3 DNA sequence: TGCAGTGCTAGAGATTGGGGGCGGATACAAGAGACCCAGTACTTC.

This clonotype was observed many times. This sequence joins TRBV20-1 and TRBJ2-7, with D perhaps TRBD2 (6 bases). Germline assignment: CDR1 DFQATT and CDR2 SNEGSKA (reference sequence). With 6 bases removed from V and 7 bases from J, the gap between germline ends came to 13 bases. CDR3 length: 11 residues. For the CDR3, the DNA is TGCAGTGCCCGGGACTCGGAGGAGCAGTACTTC. Translated, it gives CSARDSEEQYF.

The chain recombines TRBV12-3 or TRBV12-4 with TRBJ2-7, with TRBD2 matching 8 bases. V trimming: 5 bases; J trimming: 1 base; junction bases outside the gene matches: 1. The CDR3 covers 13 residues. CDR3 region: CASSSGRSYEQYF. The CDR3 region has the DNA TGTGCCAGCAGTAGCGGGAGATCCTACGAGCAGTACTTC.

This clonotype came up a few times. The chain employs TRBV7-2 and TRBJ1-5; maybe TRBD1 (5 bases). Between the trimmed V and J ends, which lost 2 bases and 4 bases, there was a span of 9 bases. The germline V gene encodes CDR1 SGHTA and CDR2 FQGNSA. This CDR3 has 14 amino acids. The CDR3 DNA sequence: TGTGCCAGCAGCTTAATTTCAGGGAATCAGCCCCAGCATTTT. This codes for CASSLISGNQPQHF.

This clonotype was seen a handful of times. The chain employs TRBV5-4 and TRBJ2-7; 8 positions agree with TRBD1. The germline gives CDR1 SGHNT, CDR2 YYREEE (reference sequence). Germline trimming cut 4 bases from V and 2 bases from J; bases unmatched to any gene: 8. This CDR3 contains 15 residues. The CDR3 DNA reads TGTGCCAGCAGCCTAGGGACAGGTGAACCCTACGAGCAGTACTTC. This codes for CASSLGTGEPYEQYF. Full variable domain (remainder filled in from reference TRBV5-4 and TRBJ2-7): ETGVTQSPTHLIKTRGQQVTLRCSSQSGHNTVSWYQQALGQGPQFIFQYYREEENGRGNFPPRFSGLQFPNYSSELNVNALELDDSALYLCASSLGTGEPYEQYFGPGTRLTVT.

The V and J genes are TRBV7-9 and TRBJ2-3; D gene unclear. Trimming took 2 bases from V and 5 from J, leaving 11 bases between them. CDR1 and CDR2 (germline): SEHNR, FQNEAQ (reference sequence). CDR3 length: 14 residues. The chain's CDR3 is CASSLSSSGDTQYF. In DNA, the CDR3 is TGTGCCAGCAGCTTATCCTCATCGGGAGATACGCAGTATTTT.

This chain joins TRBV5-1 and TRBJ2-5, with D possibly matching TRBD1 (5 bases). This CDR3 is built from 16 residues. Germline CDR1 reads SGHRS; CDR2 reads YFSETQ. Trimming removed 0 bases from V and 3 bases from J, with 15 bases in between. CDR3 nucleotides: TGCGCCAGCAGCTTGGTGTTCCAGGGTCCCAAAGAGACCCAGTACTTC. It encodes CASSLVFQGPKETQYF.

This chain connects TRBV5-1 to TRBJ2-1, with D perhaps TRBD2 (6 bases). Looked up from germline, CDR1 is SGHRS and CDR2 is YFSETQ. V shed 1 base and J shed 3 bases, with 11 bases lying between them. CDR3 length equals 15 residues. This CDR3 reads CASSLRTRDYNEQFF. CDR3 DNA: TGCGCCAGCAGCTTGCGCACGCGGGACTACAATGAGCAGTTCTTC.

There are a few counts of this clonotype. The V gene is TRBV11-3, the J gene TRBJ2-5; D unclear. Trimming removed 2 bases at V and 5 bases at J, with 9 bases between. The CDR3 runs to 13 residues. From germline, CDR1 is SGHNT and CDR2 YENEEA. The CDR3, as DNA: TGTGCCAGCAGCTTAAATGGCGTGGAGACCCAGTACTTC. Encoded protein: CASSLNGVETQYF.

The chain uses TRBV7-9 and TRBJ1-1, with D perhaps TRBD1 (6 bases). V lost 5 bases, J lost 1 base, and 17 bases lay in between. The CDR3 runs to 16 residues. CDR1 and CDR2 (germline): SEHNR, FQNEAQ (reference sequence). DNA for the CDR3: TGTGCCAGCAGCCCTTGGGGGGCAGGGGAGAACACTGAAGCTTTCTTT. Its translation: CASSPWGAGENTEAFF.

This clonotype was observed a few times. This rearrangement joins TRBV12-3 or TRBV12-4 to TRBJ1-3; no reliable D call. This CDR3 contains 15 residues. The V gene lost 6 bases and the J gene lost 0 bases, with 12 bases spanning the gap. The CDR3 sequence is CASRQNSNSGNTIYF. The CDR3 coding sequence is TGTGCCAGCAGGCAGAACTCAAACTCTGGAAACACCATATATTTT.

V and J are TRBV2 and TRBJ2-7; TRBD2 aligns across 11 bases. With 5 bases clipped from V and 3 bases from J, the junction kept 6 bases outside the gene matches. Per the germline V gene, CDR1 is SNHLY and CDR2 is FYNNEI. The CDR3 is made up of 15 amino acids. CDR3 nucleotide sequence: TGTGCCAGCAGTTTCGGGACTAGCGGAATCTACGAGCAGTACTTC. It codes for CASSFGTSGIYEQYF.

This CDR3 reads CASSEWNEQFF. The CDR3 coding sequence is TGTGCCAGCAGTGAGTGGAATGAGCAGTTCTTC. This sequence joins TRBV2 and TRBJ2-1; D is undetermined. The CDR3 loop spans 11 amino acids. In germline, CDR1 is SNHLY, CDR2 FYNNEI. Trimming stripped 3 bases from V and 7 bases from J, with 4 bases between.

This clonotype turned up a few times. V gene TRBV4-2 combines with J gene TRBJ2-1; TRBD2 matches 7 bases. The V and J ends lost 0 bases and 9 bases, in that order; junction bases with no gene match: 8. Germline loops: CDR1 LGHNA, CDR2 YNFKEQ. The CDR3 has 15 residues. The CDR3 coding sequence is TGTGCCAGCAGCCAAGAGCAGCGGGAACATGTTGAGCAGTTCTTC. This codes for CASSQEQREHVEQFF.

The genes are TRBV2 and TRBJ2-3, with D hard to call. Germline lookup yields CDR1 SNHLY and CDR2 FYNNEI. The CDR3 has 12 amino acids. The V and J ends lost 4 bases and 6 bases respectively, with 8 bases between them. The CDR3, as DNA: TGTGCCAGCAGTGCCAGTATGGATACGCAGTATTTT. Translation: CASSASMDTQYF.